This T cell receptor beta chain was captured by sequencing in a study of early T cells in non-severe SARS-CoV-2 infection. As for the study in general: Unsorted whole blood bulk RNA was sequenced, with unpaired chains.

As part of library construction, unique molecular identifiers were attached to individual cDNA molecules. Via MiXCR, TCRdb re-called the 5' RACE reads, giving one row per CDR3 protein. The sample comprises approximately 120,000 distinct CDR3 sequences, about 15% of which are singletons, and 21% rests with the top ten. This clonotype has more than one count but fewer than ten. Germline lookup yields CDR1 SNHLY and CDR2 FYNNEI. Trimming removed 7 bases at V and 2 bases at J, with 15 bases between. The CDR3 extends over 14 amino acids. This chain links TRBV2 with TRBJ2-7; the D call may be TRBD1 or TRBD2 (5 bases each). The sample comprised whole blood. The receptor's source is an adult who was a healthcare worker with PCR-confirmed SARS-CoV-2 infection or an uninfected control (not recorded which). The CDR3 spells CASMGPGPPYEQYF. For the CDR3, the DNA is TGTGCCAGCATGGGTCCGGGACCCCCCTACGAGCAGTACTTC.